A single sample is the source of the 17 T cell receptor beta chains below, sequenced in a study of cytomegalovirus exposure and HLA in healthy donors. The PCR made use of 60 Vbeta and 13 Jbeta primers. Sequencing used immunoSEQ multiplex PCR; TCRdb keeps in-frame clones, though not all of them. The sample holds about 140,000 clones, approximately 71% seen once. Sequenced material: PBMCs. These receptors all stem from a woman in her fifties or sixties in good health and CMV-seronegative.

The V gene is TRBV4-1, the J gene TRBJ2-5; maybe TRBD2 (6 bases). The CDR3 length is 14 residues. Germline-derived CDR1 and CDR2 are MGHRA and YSYEKL. Trimming stripped 2 bases from V and 3 bases from J, with 10 bases between. The CDR3 protein is CASSQLGLKETQYF. The CDR3 nucleotides read TGCGCCAGCAGCCAACTCGGACTAAAAGAGACCCAGTACTTC.

The chain employs TRBV4-1 and TRBJ1-5; D call uncertain. CDR3 length equals 14 residues. Trimming took 1 base from V and 5 from J, leaving 9 bases between them. Germline CDR1 reads MGHRA; CDR2 reads YSYEKL. The CDR3 region has the DNA TGCGCCAGCAGCCAAGGGCCATCTTATCAGCCCCAGCATTTT. Translated: CASSQGPSYQPQHF.

The chain has TRBV5-1 and TRBJ2-7; 9 bases map to TRBD2. The germline V gene has CDR1 SGHRS and CDR2 YFSETQ. The CDR3 has 15 amino acids. The V segment lost 4 bases and the J segment 7 bases; nucleotides outside the gene matches: 12. CDR3 nucleotides: TGCGCCAGCAGCGCGACACAGGGCGGGGGGGGTGAGCAGTACTTC. This encodes CASSATQGGGGEQYF.

In nucleotides, the CDR3 is TGTGCCAGCAGCCCACGACTAGCGGGGGGGGTAGGGGAGCAGTACTTC. It is translated as CASSPRLAGGVGEQYF. This chain uses TRBV7-2 with TRBJ2-7, with 14 bases matching TRBD2. CDR3 length: 16 residues. V dropped 5 bases and J dropped 7; count of bases not matched to a gene: 10. Germline assignment: CDR1 SGHTA and CDR2 FQGNSA.

This chain connects TRBV25-1 to TRBJ1-5, with D perhaps TRBD1 (6 bases). CDR1 is MGHDK, CDR2 SYGVNS, per germline. V lost 7 bases and J lost 4, with 11 bases in between. CDR3 length: 13 amino acids. CDR3 sequence (DNA): TGTGCCAGCACATCGGGACAAAATCAGCCCCAGCATTTT. It encodes CASTSGQNQPQHF.

The rearrangement links TRBV14 to TRBJ1-2; D is possibly TRBD1 (5 bases). This CDR3 comprises 13 residues. V was cut by 8 bases and J by 1 base, with 11 bases left in between. Germline V gene sequence: CDR1 SGHDN, CDR2 FVKESK. The CDR3 sequence is CASLPGLNYGYTF. The CDR3 DNA is TGTGCCAGCCTTCCGGGACTTAACTATGGCTACACCTTC.

The V and J genes are TRBV19 and TRBJ1-4; D gene uncertain. This CDR3 contains 14 residues. Germline-derived CDR1 and CDR2 are LNHDA and SQIVND (reference sequence). The V end lost 7 bases, the J end lost 4 bases, and 13 bases lay between the germline ends. CDR3 coding DNA: TGTGCCAGTACGCCGCCGGGGATTAATGAAAAACTGTTTTTT. Amino acid sequence: CASTPPGINEKLFF.

This chain links TRBV4-3 with TRBJ1-3, with 8 bases lining up with TRBD1. The end of the DNA fits TRBJ2-2 better, so the J call may be wrong. The CDR3 is made up of 16 amino acids. Per germline, CDR1 LGHNA and CDR2 YSLEER. In DNA, the CDR3 is TGCGCCAGCAGCCAGACCCGGGACAGGTACACCGGGGAGCTGTTTTTT. Its protein product is CASSQTRDRYTGELFF.

The table lists this clone with a count of one. The chain uses TRBV4-2 and TRBJ2-7, with 8 positions matching TRBD1. The V gene end was trimmed by 1 base and the J gene end by 4 bases; junction bases not matched to a gene: 12. Per the germline V gene, CDR1 is LGHNA and CDR2 is YNFKEQ. This CDR3 has 17 residues. Here the CDR3 DNA reads TGTGCCAGCAGCCAAGGGGGACAGGTGGGGAGAGCTTACGAGCAGTACTTC. It specifies CASSQGGQVGRAYEQYF.

This rearrangement joins TRBV5-5 to TRBJ2-7, with a tentative D call TRBD2 (5 bases). The CDR3 spans 14 residues. CDR1 SGHKS and CDR2 YYEKEE come from the germline V gene (reference sequence). Trimming took 0 bases from V and 0 from J, leaving 7 bases between them. CDR3 coding DNA: TGTGCCAGCAGCTTGGCCGGGGACTCCTACGAGCAGTACTTC. It codes for CASSLAGDSYEQYF.

This clone was seen only a few times. J is TRBJ1-5 and V is TRBV19, with D perhaps TRBD1 (5 bases). Looked up from germline, CDR1 is LNHDA and CDR2 is SQIVND (reference sequence). Trimming removed 6 bases from V and 16 bases from J, with 25 bases in between. The CDR3 is 14 amino acids. The CDR3 protein is CASREGARAIPQHF. In DNA form, the CDR3 reads TGTGCCAGTAGAGAAGGGGCCCGGGCAATCCCTCAACATTTT.

V is TRBV18 and J is TRBJ2-7; maybe TRBD1 (5 bases). This CDR3 contains 14 residues. Germline CDR1 and CDR2: KGHSH and LQKENI. With 0 bases removed from V and 6 bases from J, the gap between germline ends came to 12 bases. The CDR3 region has the DNA TGTGCCAGCTCACCACCGAGCAGGGCCCCCGAGCAGTACTTC. This gives the protein CASSPPSRAPEQYF.

This clone was recorded once. The rearrangement joins TRBV2 to TRBJ1-2, with D uncertain. Trimming removed 4 bases at V and 6 bases at J, with 3 bases between. The CDR3 spans 10 residues. Germline V CDR1 and CDR2: SNHLY, FYNNEI. The CDR3 region is CASSGHGYTF. As DNA, the CDR3 is TGTGCCAGCAGTGGGCATGGCTACACCTTC.

V gene TRBV6-5 combines with J gene TRBJ1-2, with 7 positions matching TRBD1. The germline CDR1 and CDR2 sequences are MNHEY and SVGAGI. This CDR3 comprises 12 residues. V shed 2 bases, J shed 11 bases, and the junction held 5 bases outside the gene matches. The CDR3 nucleotides are TGTGCCAGCAGTTACCAGGGACAGTTATACACCTTC. It encodes CASSYQGQLYTF.

The rearrangement uses TRBV5-1 and TRBJ2-1; D perhaps matches TRBD2 (5 bases). The V end lost 4 bases, the J end lost 4 bases, and 12 bases lay between the germline ends. Per germline, CDR1 SGHRS and CDR2 YFSETQ. The CDR3 spans 14 residues. The CDR3 sequence is CASSPPGIYNEQFF. In DNA, the CDR3 is TGCGCCAGCAGCCCACCCGGGATTTACAATGAGCAGTTCTTC.

As DNA, the CDR3 is TGTGCCAGCAGTTCCCGACAGACGTTTTATGGCTACACCTTC. Its protein is CASSSRQTFYGYTF. This chain joins TRBV27 and TRBJ1-2; D may be TRBD1 (5 bases). Germline-derived CDR1 and CDR2 are MNHEY and SMNVEV (reference sequence). The CDR3 contains 14 residues. The V end was cut by 4 bases, the J end by 5 bases, with 14 bases between.

V and J are TRBV21-1 and TRBJ2-6; TRBD1 is the table's D call, not checked against the DNA. TRBV21-1 is described as a pseudogene. This CDR3 spans 18 amino acids. The CDR3 loop reads CASSIHRGPNSGANVLTF. Written as DNA, the CDR3 is TGTGCCAGCAGCATTCACAGGGGGCCTAACTCTGGGGCCAACGTCCTGACTTTC.